This passage covers 15 T cell receptor beta chains from one sample sequenced in a study of T-cell memory formation after mild COVID-19. TCRdb recomputed calls from the 5' RACE reads with MiXCR, one row per CDR3 protein. This table has 100,000 to 130,000 distinct CDR3 sequences, 18% appearing once. Sequenced sample: PBMCs or a T cell subset sorted from them (not recorded which). These receptors all stem from a man aged 18 to 29 who had mild COVID-19 (a few samples of this study predate the infection). Cell type and time point are not known.

This chain joins TRBV20-1 and TRBJ2-7; 7 bases align to TRBD1. Germline assignment: CDR1 DFQATT and CDR2 SNEGSKA (reference sequence). V was pared by 4 bases and J by 2 bases, with 2 bases of the junction left unmatched. This CDR3 region has 12 residues. The CDR3 DNA reads as TGCAGTGCTACAACAGGGGCCTACGAGCAGTACTTC. Amino acids: CSATTGAYEQYF.

This rearrangement joins TRBV5-1 to TRBJ1-1; D call uncertain. CDR1 and CDR2 from the germline V gene are SGHRS and YFSETQ. V was shortened by 4 bases and J by 3 bases, with 13 bases between the two germline ends. The CDR3 runs to 14 residues. The CDR3: CASSPDGLYTEAFF. The CDR3 DNA follows: TGCGCCAGCAGCCCTGACGGGCTTTACACTGAAGCTTTCTTT.

In this sample, this clonotype turned up a few times. CDR3 bases: TGTGCCAGCAGTCTAAGACTGGCAGAGCCAGATACGCAGTATTTT. Amino acids: CASSLRLAEPDTQYF. V is TRBV6-6 and J is TRBJ2-3; the D is unclear. Germline V CDR1 and CDR2: MNHNY, SVGAGI (reference sequence). The V end was cut by 5 bases, the J end by 4 bases, with 16 bases between. This CDR3 is built from 15 residues.

The J gene is TRBJ2-3, the V gene TRBV5-1; D is perhaps TRBD2 (5 bases). CDR1 and CDR2 (germline): SGHRS, YFSETQ. Trimming stripped 4 bases from V and 4 bases from J, with 13 bases between. CDR3 size: 14 residues. The CDR3 nucleotides are TGCGCCAGCAGCCTGACTATCGGCTCAGATACGCAGTATTTT. Protein sequence: CASSLTIGSDTQYF.

This clonotype was counted a few times. The chain is built from TRBV25-1 and TRBJ2-5, with 8 bases identical to TRBD2. CDR3 size: 13 residues. In germline, CDR1 is MGHDK, CDR2 SYGVNS. Trimming took 8 bases from V and 5 from J; bases not matched to a gene: 7. The CDR3 nucleotides read TGTGCCAGCCGGGGGGGCGTGTTGGAGACCCAGTACTTC. Encoded protein: CASRGGVLETQYF.

The V and J genes are TRBV10-3 and TRBJ2-1; 9 positions match TRBD1. CDR1 and CDR2 (germline): ENHRY, SYGVKD. The CDR3 is made up of 17 amino acids. Germline trimming cut 4 bases from V and 8 bases from J; bases unmatched to any gene: 15. The CDR3 is CAISVLQGGQGMHEQFF. The CDR3 DNA reads TGTGCCATCAGTGTTTTGCAGGGGGGACAGGGAATGCATGAGCAGTTCTTC.

The V and J genes are TRBV5-4 and TRBJ2-5; 10 positions agree with TRBD1. With V trimmed by 4 bases and J by 2 bases, 8 bases remained unmatched. CDR3 length: 16 residues. Germline CDR1 and CDR2: SGHNT and YYREEE (reference sequence). The CDR3 DNA follows: TGTGCCAGCAGCCCTGGGACAGGGGAGATGCAAGAGACCCAGTACTTC. It translates to CASSPGTGEMQETQYF.

CDR3: CASSQDMGQWSNEQFF. In DNA form, the CDR3 reads TGCGCCAGCAGCCAAGATATGGGACAGTGGTCCAATGAGCAGTTCTTC. The J gene is TRBJ2-1, the V gene TRBV4-3; the match to TRBD1 covers 7 bases. J was trimmed by 6 bases and V by 0 bases; bases with no gene match: 8. CDR1 is LGHNA and CDR2 is YSLEER in the germline V gene. CDR3 size: 16 residues.

This rearrangement joins TRBV4-3 to TRBJ2-3; tentative D call: TRBD2 (5 bases). Germline lookup yields CDR1 LGHNA and CDR2 YSLEER. Trimming took 5 bases from V and 0 from J, leaving 12 bases between them. The CDR3 is 15 amino acids. The CDR3 loop reads CASSSERTSTDTQYF. CDR3 DNA: TGCGCCAGCAGCTCCGAGAGGACTAGCACAGATACGCAGTATTTT.

The table lists this clonotype with a few counts. The chain employs TRBV2 and TRBJ2-1, with 10 bases identical to TRBD1. Germline CDR1 reads SNHLY; CDR2 reads FYNNEI. Trimming at V came to 7 bases and at J to 9 bases, leaving 6 bases not matched to a gene. There are 13 residues in the CDR3. Here the CDR3 DNA reads TGTGCCAGCATGGGACAGGGGTCGGGTGAGCAGTTCTTC. The encoded protein is CASMGQGSGEQFF.

The chain uses TRBV5-1 and TRBJ2-5; TRBD2 might be the D (6 bases). The CDR3 runs 18 residues. V was pared by 4 bases and J by 2 bases, with 24 bases between. Looked up from germline, CDR1 is SGHRS and CDR2 is YFSETQ. CDR3 loop: CASSAFRGSGLGQETQYF. CDR3 in DNA: TGCGCCAGCAGCGCCTTTCGGGGGAGCGGATTGGGTCAAGAGACCCAGTACTTC.

This clonotype was detected a few times. The chain recombines TRBV2 with TRBJ2-1, with 7 bases that match TRBD2. In germline, CDR1 is SNHLY, CDR2 FYNNEI. The ends lost 8 bases at V and 6 bases at J; junction bases unmatched: 13. The CDR3 contains 15 residues. The CDR3: CASLAEELLPNEQFF. CDR3 nucleotide sequence: TGTGCCAGCCTAGCGGAAGAGCTCCTTCCCAATGAGCAGTTCTTC.

The rearrangement joins TRBV7-2 to TRBJ1-2; D possibly corresponds to TRBD1 (5 bases). Germline-derived CDR1 and CDR2 are SGHTA and FQGNSA. The CDR3 is 14 amino acids. The V gene lost 0 bases and the J gene lost 8 bases, with 13 bases spanning the gap. CDR3: CASSLAQGGSGYTF. The CDR3 DNA follows: TGTGCCAGCAGCTTAGCGCAGGGAGGGTCCGGCTACACCTTC.

The rearrangement joins TRBV6-5 to TRBJ2-7, with 8 bases fitting TRBD1. CDR1 is MNHEY and CDR2 is SVGAGI in the germline V gene. The V segment lost 2 bases and the J segment 7 bases; nucleotides outside the gene matches: 7. This CDR3 contains 14 residues. The CDR3 reads CASSYLRQGREQYF. In nucleotides, the CDR3 is TGTGCCAGCAGTTACCTCCGACAGGGGCGAGAGCAGTACTTC.

This clonotype was observed at least ten times. The gene calls are TRBV5-1 and TRBJ2-5; TRBD1 aligns across 9 bases. The CDR3 has 14 amino acids. Trimming at V came to 5 bases and at J to 2 bases, leaving 4 bases not matched to a gene. The germline V gene encodes CDR1 SGHRS and CDR2 YFSETQ. The CDR3 protein is CASRLQGAQETQYF. CDR3 bases: TGCGCCAGCAGATTACAGGGGGCTCAAGAGACCCAGTACTTC.